The rows below give T cell receptor beta chains drawn from one sample of a study of beta chain features in type 1 diabetes. The table came from immunoSEQ multiplex PCR; TCRdb's copy has only in-frame clones and leaves some out. The repertoire holds 450,000 or so clones, with 10% to 12% as singletons. The sample comprised naive CD4+ T cells from blood. The receptors stem from a woman between 18 and 29 years old in good health. Both conserved end residues are part of each CDR3. D genes are given only for firm matches. The listing skips clone size in some rows; elsewhere it reads once, few, many or a size class.

DNA: TGTGCCAGCAGGACCGGGACTAGCCGCGATACGCAGTATTTT; CDR3: CASRTGTSRDTQYF; V: TRBV2; length: 14; D: TRBD2; size: -; J: TRBJ2-3
DNA: TGTGCCAGCAGCTCCTGGACAGGGGGCCGAACTGAAGCTTTCTTT; CDR3: CASSSWTGGRTEAFF; V: TRBV7-2; length: 15; D: TRBD1; size: -; J: TRBJ1-1
DNA: TGTGCCAGCAGCCGGAATGTCGTAGATACGCAGTATTTT; CDR3: CASSRNVVDTQYF; V: TRBV9; length: 13; D: -; size: -; J: TRBJ2-3
DNA: TGTGCCTGGAGTGGGCGGGGACGTGTGACTGAAGCTTTCTTT; CDR3: CAWSGRGRVTEAFF; V: TRBV30; length: 14; D: -; size: -; J: TRBJ1-1
DNA: TGCGCCAGCAGCTTGGGTAGTAATTCACCCCTCCACTTT; CDR3: CASSLGSNSPLHF; V: TRBV5-1; length: 13; D: -; size: few; J: TRBJ1-6
DNA: TGTGCCACGCTGGGACAGTCGATCACCGGGGAGCTGTTTTTT; CDR3: CATLGQSITGELFF; V: TRBV28; length: 14; D: TRBD1; size: few; J: TRBJ2-2
DNA: TGTGCCAGCAGCCTTGGGACAGGATTCTACGAGCAGTACTTC; CDR3: CASSLGTGFYEQYF; V: TRBV7-9; length: 14; D: TRBD1; size: few; J: TRBJ2-7
DNA: TGCAGCGTCGACGCCCGGAAACACCGGGGCACAGATACGCAGTATTTT; CDR3: CSVDARKHRGTDTQYF; V: TRBV29-1; length: 16; D: -; size: few; J: TRBJ2-3
DNA: TGTGCCAGCAGCCAAGATTTGGCGGTGGGTGAAGCTTTCTTT; CDR3: CASSQDLAVGEAFF; V: TRBV14; length: 14; D: -; size: few; J: TRBJ1-1
DNA: TGTGCCAGCAGCTTAGGAGAGGTTAGGGGATCACCCCTCCACTTT; CDR3: CASSLGEVRGSPLHF; V: TRBV7-9; length: 15; D: -; size: -; J: TRBJ1-6
DNA: TGTGCCATCAGTGAGGCCCTGGACGGGAGCTCTGGAAACACCATATATTTT; CDR3: CAISEALDGSSGNTIYF; V: TRBV10-3; length: 17; D: -; size: many; J: TRBJ1-3
DNA: TGTGCCAGCAGCTTCAGATCCGGGTCGACCGAGACCCAGTACTTC; CDR3: CASSFRSGSTETQYF; V: TRBV7-3; length: 15; D: -; size: -; J: TRBJ2-5
DNA: TGCAGTGCTAGGGGACAGCCCCAGCATTTT; CDR3: CSARGQPQHF; V: TRBV20-1; length: 10; D: -; size: -; J: TRBJ1-5
DNA: TGTGCCAGCAGCGCCAGACCTAGCGGGAGATACAATGAGCAGTTCTTC; CDR3: CASSARPSGRYNEQFF; V: TRBV5-4; length: 16; D: TRBD2; size: -; J: TRBJ2-1
DNA: TGTGCCTGGAGGGTAAAACAGGGGAGGGCCGGGGAGCTGTTTTTT; CDR3: CAWRVKQGRAGELFF; V: TRBV30; length: 15; D: -; size: -; J: TRBJ2-2
DNA: TGTGCCAGCAGCGTAGACAGGTCAGGGGGAAACTATGGCTACACCTTC; CDR3: CASSVDRSGGNYGYTF; V: TRBV9; length: 16; D: TRBD1; size: few; J: TRBJ1-2
DNA: TGTGCCAGCAGCTCTGGCTCCTACGAGCAGTACTTC; CDR3: CASSSGSYEQYF; V: TRBV11-2; length: 12; D: -; size: few; J: TRBJ2-7
DNA: TGTGCCAGCAGTTACTGGGCCCTCTCTGGGGCCAACGTCCTGACTTTC; CDR3: CASSYWALSGANVLTF; V: TRBV6-5; length: 16; D: -; size: -; J: TRBJ2-6
DNA: TGTGCCACCTCCTCTAACTCAGGAGTCCGGAACATTCAGTACTTC; CDR3: CATSSNSGVRNIQYF; V: TRBV2; length: 15; D: -; size: -; J: TRBJ2-4
DNA: TGTGCCAGCCGCCGGACTAGCGGAACCTACGAGCAGTACTTC; CDR3: CASRRTSGTYEQYF; V: TRBV13; length: 14; D: TRBD2; size: few; J: TRBJ2-7
DNA: TGCGCCAGCAGGAGGGCGGACTCCACAGATACGCAGTATTTT; CDR3: CASRRADSTDTQYF; V: TRBV5-1; length: 14; D: -; size: -; J: TRBJ2-3
DNA: TGTGCCAGCAGCTTTGGGGGTCCTTTCGCCAAAAACATTCAGTACTTC; CDR3: CASSFGGPFAKNIQYF; V: TRBV5-6; length: 16; D: -; size: few; J: TRBJ2-4